This TCR beta chain was sequenced in a study of cytomegalovirus exposure and HLA in healthy donors (dated by TCRdb to the late 2010s). Context from the whole study: In an earlier analysis of around 540 of the donors, around 300 Gb of sequence data and 90 million to 120 million unique TCR beta sequences from 180 million or so T cells were reported. Genome-wide SNP genotypes for about 65% of the roughly 700 donors were used in a later genetic analysis, which treated that subset as a discovery cohort. All discovery cohort repertoires had been generated using a single sequencing platform. Because of strong linkage in the cohort, a few DR-DQ haplotypes were treated as single units for association and clustering. The study aimed to test whether signatures of past pathogen exposure could be identified by cataloging public T cell receptors. The study profiled the T cell repertoires of around 700 subjects by immunosequencing and related them to cytomegalovirus serostatus. Among some 410 genotyped donors of the cohort, an average of about 240,000 unique TCR beta nucleotide sequences were sequenced per donor, about a sixth of them non-productive. Donor age, sex, ethnicity and CMV serostatus were collected together with the repertoire data. Of the 300 to 500 genotyped donors, 75% to 85% were placed in the genetic ancestry cluster associated with self-reported Caucasian donors. In the later analysis, no new phenotypic data were used to find candidate immune exposures; instead, reliance was placed on TCR beta sequences and their occurrence across donors. Class I and class II HLA loci were covered by the typing at four-digit resolution. Besides the first cohort of 666 subjects, a separate validation cohort made up of 120 or so different subjects was used. The number of donors typed differed by locus, with about 629-630 for A, B, C, DRB1 and DQB1, roughly 520 for DQA1, under 610 for DPA1, and approximately 470 for DPB1. An earlier analysis of 587 of the donors applied high-throughput TCR beta sequencing to assess whether each TCR beta V gene segment acted as functional or pseudogenic. High-throughput TCR immunosequencing, statistical association of individual TCRs with disease status, and machine learning were combined to predict cytomegalovirus infection status. Approximately 310 gigabases of sequencing data and tens of millions of unique TCR sequences made up an early release that covered several hundred HLA-typed donors. To study patterns of TCR occurrence, a later analysis re-analyzed previously published TCR beta repertoires from more than 550 donors and added high-resolution HLA genotyping. Overall results and qualifications from the work: The earlier analysis of 450 to 700 of the donors excluded 15 to 20 rarely observed V segments, including chromosome 9 orphons, because counts were too low. Strong co-occurrence of HLA alleles, especially DR and DQ, made assigning TCR associations to individual alleles difficult. In a later analysis, over 15,000 TCR beta sequences were associated with specific HLA alleles at a false discovery rate of 0.05. In the study, about 150 TCR beta chains were listed as associated with cytomegalovirus. Linkage disequilibrium might explain the correlated functional status among segregating V segments, but an unknown experimental factor could not be excluded. In a later analysis, several top co-occurrence clusters were reported to appear linked to parvovirus B19, influenza, CMV and Epstein-Barr virus. A few of the identified cytomegalovirus-associated TCR beta chains were confirmed in vitro to be specific for cytomegalovirus antigens. Compared with the roughly 700-donor mean, donors in an Asian-associated ancestry cluster had fewer N-insertions in productive TCRs, according to a later genetic analysis. A further reported finding was that TCR beta sequences accurately predicted the HLA-A and HLA-B alleles for most subjects in the first cohort. A cluster of highly shared sequence variants was judged likely to represent a technical artifact of the sequencing pipeline. In a later analysis, the rate of TCR association differed among HLA loci, with DRB1 alleles having the most associated TCRs and HLA-C alleles having the fewest. A later genetic analysis associated a missense DCLRE1C variant with V-gene and J-gene trimming of TCR beta chains, and an independent cohort replicated the association. An earlier analysis of around 600 of the donors showed that most TCR beta V segments appeared in productive rearrangements either about 90% or about 30% of the time, which broadly matched IMGT annotations. Roughly uniform sequencing depth across donors was assumed in presence/absence analyses, although this assumption may not hold. The classifier was reported to diagnose cytomegalovirus status with high specificity and sensitivity in both the original and validation cohorts. In a later analysis, most CMV-associated TCR beta chains were found to appear HLA-restricted, with HLA associations seemingly driven largely by CMV exposure. Most TCR sequences were observed very rarely across donors, whereas some public TCRs were present in many individuals. Because the 87-base-pair reads could not distinguish some IMGT-functional V segments, including TRBV6-2 and TRBV6-3, those segments were excluded. This cohort had only TCR beta chains sequenced, and the lack of alpha or paired-chain data limited which features could be detected. According to the authors, the approach could potentially be generalized to other disease states and immunological phenotypes. In a later analysis, HLA-associated TCR beta chains showed more clonal expansion and lower generation probabilities than non-associated chains that were equally common. Because some donors lacked HLA typing at each locus, the association tests relied only on the typed subset. Immune exposure information for the cohort was limited to CMV serostatus.

Of note for this clone: Its cognate antigen has yet to be identified. The junction does not match germline at one end; this may be a read error.

From the germline V gene, CDR1 is MDHEN and CDR2 is SYDVKM. Counted from cysteine to phenylalanine, this CDR3 has 16 amino acids. Only the CDR3 DNA stays, 48 bases, in frame from base 1. The cohort was made up of hundreds of healthy bone marrow donors. All cohort members were sampled while nominally healthy, although unrecorded immune exposures were likely present. The donor was CMV seropositive and belonged to the group of more than 250 seropositive cohort members. A peripheral blood sample was collected from each donor, and TCR beta sequencing was performed on peripheral blood mononuclear cells. Genomic DNA extraction from the blood cell samples was performed with the Qiagen DNeasy Blood Extraction Kit. Library preparation employed the immunoSEQ multiplex PCR assay. The multiplex PCR relied on a mix of 60 forward primers for TCR Vbeta segments and 13 reverse primers for TCR Jbeta segments. Amplification of the CDR3 region of rearranged TCR beta genes was performed with a multiplex PCR assay on genomic DNA. The Illumina HiSeq System was used to sequence the amplified TCR beta libraries as 87-base-pair reads. The original methods were these. Across the 700 or so repertoires, a later analysis counted 60 million to 90 million unique TCR beta chains, 9.5 million to 12 million of which were shared by at least two donors. A nearest-neighbor algorithm error-corrected the raw reads and collapsed the reads into unique sequences, merging closely related sequences to remove PCR and sequencing errors. To assign V, D and J gene segments, CDR3 sequences were aligned to IMGT reference sequences. For a sequence to be retained, at least a six-nucleotide match to both a V gene segment and a J gene segment was required. A rearrangement counted as productive if the CDR3 had no stop codons and remained in frame with V and J, and every other rearrangement counted as non-productive. Following IMGT convention, CDR3 was defined as the stretch from the second conserved V-encoded cysteine up to the conserved J-encoded phenylalanine. The earlier analysis of a few hundred of the donors excluded any sequence lacking an unambiguous match to a single V gene segment. An earlier analysis of some 610 of the donors called V segments functional above 56.7% productive rearrangements and segregating when the between-donor standard deviation exceeded 5%. To diagnose cytomegalovirus status from the catalog of TCR beta chain sequences, a statistical classification framework was built. In a later analysis, TCR nucleotide sequences were compared against IMGT/GENE-DB human TR gene sequences so that V and J genes could be assigned. In a later analysis, CDR3 sequences and most-parsimonious VDJ recombination scenarios were assigned using the TCRdist pipeline. In a later analysis, every TCR beta chain was defined by the combination of its CDR3 amino acid sequence and its V-gene family, and reads without a unique V-gene family were dropped. A later analysis removed roughly 590 highly shared, low-generation-probability nucleotide sequences to deal with suspected cross-contamination and a sequencing artifact. In a later analysis, a clonal expansion index was calculated for each public chain from normalized within-repertoire ranks of inferred template counts. Generation probabilities in a later analysis came from a VDJ recombination model fitted to out-of-frame rearrangements, and those results were checked against IGoR. Hypergeometric tests were used in a later analysis to score TCR-TCR, TCR-HLA and TCR-CMV co-occurrence, with a repertoire-size bias correction applied to the TCR pairs. To estimate false discovery rates, a later analysis permuted the HLA or CMV assignments 20 times. In a later analysis, co-occurring TCRs were grouped using DBSCAN, with TCRdist sequence similarity added in when clustering inside HLA-allele-positive subsets. For co-occurrence clustering, repertoires with fewer than 30,000 or more than 120,000 public chains were excluded, along with four or five repertoires with anomalous nucleotide sharing. The source is immuneACCESS, and TCRdb retained only in-frame sequences with V and J called. Part of the clones is not carried over; for the studies checked, unresolved V genes explain less than half of this, and the remainder is unexplained. The DNA was the basis for D and trimming; V, J and clone size are from that table. This sample is represented by some 170,000 clones; roughly four fifths of them were singletons. Around 4.3% of the sample rests with the top ten.

Recombination joined TRBV28 with TRBJ2-7; 8 middle bases align to TRBD2. The receptor's source is a man between 45 and 60 years old in good health and CMV-seropositive. Sequencing was done on a sample of PBMCs. The DNA sequence is given as TGTGCCAGCAGGCATACTAGCGGCCCTAAGCCCTACGAGCAGTACTTT. Its protein is CASRHTSGPKPYEQYF.